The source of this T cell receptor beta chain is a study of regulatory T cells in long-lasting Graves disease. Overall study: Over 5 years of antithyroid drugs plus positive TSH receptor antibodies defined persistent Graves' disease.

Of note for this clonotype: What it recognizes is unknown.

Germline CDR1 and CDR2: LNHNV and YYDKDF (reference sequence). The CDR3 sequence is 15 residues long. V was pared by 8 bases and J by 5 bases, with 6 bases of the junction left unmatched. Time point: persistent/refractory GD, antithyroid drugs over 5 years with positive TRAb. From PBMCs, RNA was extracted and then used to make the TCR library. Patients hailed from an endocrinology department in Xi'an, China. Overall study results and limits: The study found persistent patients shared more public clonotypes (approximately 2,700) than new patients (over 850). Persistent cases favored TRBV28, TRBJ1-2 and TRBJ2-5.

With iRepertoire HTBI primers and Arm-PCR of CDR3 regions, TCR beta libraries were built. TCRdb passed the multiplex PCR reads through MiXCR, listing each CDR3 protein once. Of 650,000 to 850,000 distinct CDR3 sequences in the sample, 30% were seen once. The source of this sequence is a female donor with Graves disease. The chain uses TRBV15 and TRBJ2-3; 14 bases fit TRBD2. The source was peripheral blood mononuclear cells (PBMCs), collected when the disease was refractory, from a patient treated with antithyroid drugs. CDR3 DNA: TGTGCCACCCGAGGACTAGCGGGGGGACGAGATACGCAGTATTTT. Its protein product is CATRGLAGGRDTQYF. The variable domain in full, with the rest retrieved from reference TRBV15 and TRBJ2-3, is DAMVIQNPRYQVTQFGKPVTLSCSQTLNHNVMYWYQQKSSQAPKLLFHYYDKDFNNEADTPDNFQSRRPNTSFCFLDIRSPGLGDTAMYLCATRGLAGGRDTQYFGPGTRLTVL.